The sequence of this T cell receptor beta chain was determined in a study of T cells in Graves' hyperthyroidism and ophthalmopathy. Study observations and caveats: Ophthalmopathy was model-predicted a median approximately 6.4 months pre-onset. Expanded thyroid clonotypes (above 0.001) were mostly also found in blood.

Template material for amplifying TCR beta CDR3 regions consisted of RNA transcripts. Initially, a first-round RT-PCR of the TCR CDR3 employed the HTBI primer set. One entry per CDR3 protein results from TCRdb running MiXCR on the multiplex PCR reads. The table records around 400,000 distinct CDR3 sequences, around 15% of them present only once. CDR3 length equals 16 residues. After removal of 2 bases from V and 2 bases from J, the junction contained 4 bases not matched to a gene. In germline, CDR1 is SEHNR, CDR2 FQNEAQ (reference sequence). Uncontrolled infection, other autoimmune disease, pregnancy or lactation led to exclusion. In making diagnoses, clinical symptoms, serum thyroxine and TRAb, thyroid ultrasound and orbital computed tomography were all used. This clonotype was observed at least ten times. No antigen is known for it.

Sequencing was carried out using blood. V is TRBV7-9 and J is TRBJ2-5, with 11 positions matching TRBD2. This TCR derives from an older woman with Graves' ophthalmopathy. CDR3 sequence: CASSLLAGGQQETQYF. CDR3 nucleotides: TGTGCCAGCAGCTTACTAGCGGGAGGCCAACAAGAGACCCAGTACTTC.